Presented here are 19 T cell receptor beta chains from one specimen sequenced in a study of radiation and T cells in renal cell carcinoma. Time point meaning: baseline pretreatment blood. The treatment was: 15 Gy SBRT to primary tumor, nephrectomy 4 weeks later. Produced via immunoSEQ multiplex PCR; TCRdb's table is partial and in-frame only. Among approximately 90,000 clones listed, 75% to 90% were seen once. Source: blood, taken from a patient whose treatment included radiotherapy and nephrectomy. The source of these receptors is a man aged 45 to 65 with renal cell carcinoma.

V is TRBV5-1 and J is TRBJ1-5; D is perhaps TRBD1 (6 bases). Trimming took 0 bases from V and 0 from J, leaving 10 bases between them. Germline CDR1 and CDR2: SGHRS and YFSETQ. CDR3 size: 16 residues. The CDR3 protein is CASSLAPGDSNQPQHF. CDR3 DNA sequence: TGCGCCAGCAGCTTGGCTCCAGGGGATAGCAATCAGCCCCAGCATTTT. The variable domain in full, with the rest retrieved from reference TRBV5-1 and TRBJ1-5, is KAGVTQTPRYLIKTRGQQVTLSCSPISGHRSVSWYQQTPGQGLQFLFEYFSETQRNKGNFPGRFSGRQFSNSRSEMNVSTLELGDSALYLCASSLAPGDSNQPQHFGDGTRLSIL.

This clone has a single count. This rearrangement joins TRBV19 to TRBJ2-6; D unresolved. Germline-derived CDR1 and CDR2 are LNHDA and SQIVND (reference sequence). This CDR3 comprises 14 residues. The V gene lost 4 bases and the J gene lost 0 bases, with 4 bases spanning the gap. The CDR3 here is CASSKGSGANVLTF. The CDR3 DNA reads TGTGCCAGTAGTAAAGGCTCTGGGGCCAACGTCCTGACTTTC.

This chain uses TRBV27 with TRBJ1-1; D unresolved. Germline-derived CDR1 and CDR2 are MNHEY and SMNVEV (reference sequence). This CDR3 has 14 amino acids. The V and J ends lost 2 bases and 0 bases respectively, with 7 bases between them. In DNA form, the CDR3 reads TGTGCCAGCAGTTTAAACAGTATGAACACTGAAGCTTTCTTT. Amino acids: CASSLNSMNTEAFF.

This clone was seen a single time. The rearrangement uses TRBV7-9 and TRBJ1-1; maybe TRBD1 (5 bases). Trimming cost V 5 bases and J 3 bases, with 10 bases left between them. Germline V CDR1 and CDR2: SEHNR, FQNEAQ (reference sequence). CDR3 length equals 13 residues. The CDR3 loop is CASSPTRDTEAFF. As DNA, the CDR3 is TGTGCCAGCAGCCCGACCAGGGACACTGAAGCTTTCTTT.

V is TRBV14 and J is TRBJ2-5, with a possible D match to TRBD1 (5 bases). Germline loops: CDR1 SGHDN, CDR2 FVKESK. The CDR3 spans 17 residues. V was cut by 3 bases and J by 6 bases, with 23 bases left in between. CDR3 sequence: CASSHGHRGPTLQTQYF. The CDR3 nucleotides read TGTGCCAGCAGCCATGGACATAGGGGCCCTACTTTGCAGACCCAGTACTTC.

The chain joins TRBV5-1 to TRBJ2-1; D possibly corresponds to TRBD1 (6 bases). The ends were cut back, 4 bases at V and 0 bases at J, with 14 bases in the middle. CDR3 length equals 16 residues. The germline V gene encodes CDR1 SGHRS and CDR2 YFSETQ. The CDR3 DNA reads as TGCGCCAGCAGCGTACAGGGATTGGGCTCCTACAATGAGCAGTTCTTC. Protein: CASSVQGLGSYNEQFF.

The chain uses TRBV4-1 and TRBJ2-7; the match to TRBD2 covers 9 bases. The CDR3 spans 15 residues. V lost 1 base to trimming and J lost 3 bases; unmatched junction nucleotides: 4. Per germline, CDR1 MGHRA and CDR2 YSYEKL. Here the CDR3 reads CASSQARGGYYEQYF. The DNA for the CDR3 is TGCGCCAGCAGCCAAGCGCGGGGGGGGTACTACGAGCAGTACTTC.

J is TRBJ2-7 and V is TRBV19, with TRBD1 as a possible D gene (6 bases). Looked up from germline, CDR1 is LNHDA and CDR2 is SQIVND (reference sequence). Trimming left V 5 bases short and J 2 bases short, with 13 bases between. The CDR3 spans 14 residues. In nucleotides, the CDR3 is TGTGCCAGTAGTCTCCCAGGGGAAACCTACGAGCAGTACTTC. It yields the protein CASSLPGETYEQYF.

The chain combines TRBV9 with TRBJ2-1; D may match TRBD1 or TRBD2 (7 bases each). The CDR3 has 16 residues. Deletions cut 4 bases from V and 6 bases from J, with 20 bases between. Germline CDR1 and CDR2: SGDLS and YYNGEE. CDR3 residues: CASSQGGASGRNEQFF. The CDR3 nucleotides read TGTGCCAGCAGCCAGGGGGGGGCTAGCGGACGCAATGAGCAGTTCTTC.

The V gene is TRBV2, the J gene TRBJ2-5; D may be TRBD2 (6 bases). Germline-derived CDR1 and CDR2 are SNHLY and FYNNEI. The CDR3 runs to 12 residues. The CDR3 DNA follows: TGTGCTTCAAGTCGGACCGGGGGGACCCAGTACTTC. The encoded protein is CASSRTGGTQYF.

This clone appeared once. V gene TRBV10-3 combines with J gene TRBJ2-7; D might be TRBD1 or TRBD2, each matching 5 bases. The CDR3 covers 15 residues. Germline V gives CDR1 ENHRY, CDR2 SYGVKD. Deletions cut 0 bases from V and 2 bases from J, with 11 bases between. This CDR3 reads CAISESEGTAYEQYF. The CDR3 DNA follows: TGTGCCATCAGTGAGTCGGAAGGGACGGCCTACGAGCAGTACTTC.

The chain links TRBV2 to TRBJ1-3; D not certain. The ends were cut back, 4 bases at V and 0 bases at J, with 13 bases in the middle. The V gene's germline CDR1 is SNHLY and CDR2 FYNNEI. The CDR3 has 16 amino acids. The CDR3 is CASSVESQGSGNTIYF. CDR3 DNA sequence: TGTGCCAGCAGTGTGGAGTCCCAAGGCTCTGGAAACACCATATATTTT.

The chain combines TRBV6-6 with TRBJ1-1; D call uncertain. V was cut by 2 bases and J by 4 bases, with 11 bases left in between. This CDR3 has 14 residues. Looked up from germline, CDR1 is MNHNY and CDR2 is SVGAGI (reference sequence). CDR3 DNA sequence: TGTGCCAGCAGTTACCGCGATTTTGGCACTGAAGCTTTCTTT. This translates into CASSYRDFGTEAFF.

J is TRBJ2-1 and V is TRBV5-4, with 12 bases aligning to TRBD2. The CDR3 is 16 residues long. V was pared by 4 bases and J by 8 bases, with 10 bases of the junction left unmatched. The germline V gene has CDR1 SGHNT and CDR2 YYREEE (reference sequence). The CDR3 DNA is TGTGCCAGCAGCAAACGGCTAGCGGGGGGGCCGGATGAGCAGTTCTTC. Amino acids: CASSKRLAGGPDEQFF.

The V call is TRBV5-1, the J call TRBJ2-1; D is undetermined. The CDR3 is 14 amino acids. The germline gives CDR1 SGHRS, CDR2 YFSETQ. V was shortened by 0 bases and J by 8 bases, with 12 bases between the two germline ends. CDR3 in amino acids: CASSLGAGFDEQFF. The CDR3 DNA reads TGCGCCAGCAGCTTGGGCGCCGGGTTCGATGAGCAGTTCTTC.

V usage is TRBV30 and J usage is TRBJ2-5; 8 bases match TRBD2. From germline, CDR1 is GTSNPN and CDR2 SVGIG (reference sequence). The CDR3 has 15 residues. Trimming took 8 bases from V and 2 from J; bases not matched to a gene: 13. The CDR3: CATDRGGRFQETQYF. The CDR3 DNA reads TGTGCCACGGACCGGGGGGGCCGTTTTCAAGAGACCCAGTACTTC.

The genes are TRBV2 and TRBJ1-5; 8 bases fit TRBD1. V lost 7 bases and J lost 2; bases outside the gene matches: 10. The CDR3 is 16 amino acids. Germline loops: CDR1 SNHLY, CDR2 FYNNEI. CDR3 sequence reads: CASTRFPDRGNQPQHF. CDR3 nucleotide sequence: TGTGCCAGCACCAGATTCCCGGACAGGGGCAATCAGCCCCAGCATTTT.

The chain carries TRBV7-9 and TRBJ1-6, with D tentatively TRBD1 (5 bases). Germline V gene lookup returns CDR1 SEHNR and CDR2 FQNEAQ (reference sequence). Trimming removed 5 bases from V and 6 bases from J, with 17 bases in between. There are 16 residues in the CDR3. Here the CDR3 DNA reads TGTGCCAGCAGCACCAGTGGGGCTAGTAGTAATTCACCCCTCCACTTT. Protein sequence: CASSTSGASSNSPLHF.

J is TRBJ2-1 and V is TRBV5-1; 13 bases are a match to TRBD2. CDR1 is SGHRS and CDR2 is YFSETQ in the germline V gene. V lost 0 bases, J lost 6 bases, and 3 bases stayed unmatched. The CDR3 spans 16 residues. CDR3 coding DNA: TGCGCCAGCAGCTTGGCAACTAGCGGGGGGGCCAATGAGCAGTTCTTC. Encoded protein: CASSLATSGGANEQFF.